This T cell receptor beta chain was obtained from a study of cytomegalovirus exposure and HLA in healthy donors. Study results and limitations: There were several of the most significant clusters that appeared linked to common viral pathogens in a later analysis. A later analysis associated under 20,000 TCR beta sequences with HLA alleles at a 0.05 false discovery rate. With later analysis, a missense DCLRE1C variant became linked to TCR beta V- and J-gene trimming. Further analysis, carried out later, found HLA-associated TCR beta chains more clonally expanded than equally common other chains.

Comment on this clone: Its antigen is undetermined.

Use of 60 Vbeta and 13 Jbeta primers characterized the PCR. Clones were sequenced by immunoSEQ multiplex PCR, and TCRdb holds only the in-frame ones, with some missing. The repertoire includes 110,000 or so clones, about 80% of them detected once, and around 2.1% sits in the top ten. CDR3 length: 15 amino acids. The V and J ends lost 6 bases and 6 bases, in that order; junction bases with no gene match: 7. The germline V gene encodes CDR1 MDHEN and CDR2 SYDVKM. Sequencing was done on a sample of PBMCs. This receptor was identified in a man under 40 in good health and CMV-seronegative. The chain joins TRBV28 to TRBJ2-1; 11 bases are a match to TRBD2. CDR3 sequence (DNA): TGTGCCAGCAGGAAAACTAGCGGGAGTTCCAATGAGCAGTTCTTC. It yields the protein CASRKTSGSSNEQFF.